A selection of T cell receptor beta chains follows, all from one sample in a study of OX40 agonist ivuxolimab in advanced cancers. Assay: immunoSEQ multiplex PCR; the TCRdb copy retains only in-frame clones and omits some. The table includes around 150,000 clones, 85% to 95% detected once. Sequenced here: CD4+ or CD8+ T cells sorted from blood, sampled in a trial of the OX40 agonist ivuxolimab. The receptors were gathered from an adult with an advanced solid tumor such as melanoma, head and neck, liver or kidney cancer. CDR3s include the opening cysteine and the closing phenylalanine or tryptophan. Each record gives: CDR3 length, V gene, J gene, D gene, clone size, CDR3 DNA, CDR3 protein. The D gene is left open where the match is weak. Clone size is shown for a subset of rows, as once, few, many or a class of expanded clone.

17	TRBV5-1	TRBJ2-7	TRBD1	.	TGCGCCAGCAGCTTGCAACCCTCCGGGACAGCCTCCTACGAGCAGTACTTC	CASSLQPSGTASYEQYF
15	TRBV2	TRBJ2-1	TRBD2	.	TGTGCCAGCAGTGAAGCCAGCGGGAGGGCCGTTGAGCAGTTCTTC	CASSEASGRAVEQFF
15	TRBV18	TRBJ2-7	TRBD1	.	TGTGCCAGCTCGCCTTTTCGGACAGGGATCTACGAGCAGTACTTC	CASSPFRTGIYEQYF
13	TRBV28	TRBJ2-7	.	once	TGTGCCAGCAGCCTCGGACGGAACTACGAGCAGTACTTC	CASSLGRNYEQYF
15	TRBV10-3	TRBJ2-2	.	.	TGTGCCATCAGTGAGTCTAAGGGGCCCACCGGGGAGCTGTTTTTT	CAISESKGPTGELFF
11	TRBV7-9	TRBJ2-1	.	few	TGTGCCAGCAGTCCCACGAATGAGCAGTTCTTC	CASSPTNEQFF
13	TRBV28	TRBJ1-2	.	.	TGTGCCACCAGGGACTACCTTAACTATGGCTACACCTTC	CATRDYLNYGYTF
13	TRBV11-2	TRBJ1-5	.	.	TGTGCCAGCAGCTTAGATGGGAATCAGCCCCAGCATTTT	CASSLDGNQPQHF
14	TRBV2	TRBJ2-1	.	once	TGTGCCAGCAGTGAAAGGGCCCAATACAATGAGCAGTTCTTC	CASSERAQYNEQFF
14	TRBV6-5	TRBJ2-5	.	.	TGTGCCAGCAGTTGGGTCCCTAGCCGGGAGACCCAGTACTTC	CASSWVPSRETQYF
17	TRBV4-3	TRBJ2-3	TRBD2	once	TGCGCCAGCAGCCTAGGGACTAGCGGGAGTAGCACAGATACGCAGTATTTT	CASSLGTSGSSTDTQYF
15	TRBV6-5	TRBJ2-7	.	once	TGTGCCAGCAGGGATGGCAGAGGAGGGACGTTGGAGCAGTACTTC	CASRDGRGGTLEQYF
15	TRBV28	TRBJ2-3	.	.	TGTGCCAGCAGCCCCGGGGGGCCCCTCACAGATACGCAGTATTTT	CASSPGGPLTDTQYF
13	TRBV27	TRBJ2-3	.	once	TGTGCCAGCAGGCCCTTCACGGGAGATACGCAGTATTTT	CASRPFTGDTQYF
13	TRBV6-6	TRBJ2-5	.	.	TGTGCCAGCAGCAGACCCCCGGTGGGGACCCAGTACTTC	CASSRPPVGTQYF
16	TRBV19	TRBJ2-7	TRBD1	.	TGTGCCAGTAGTATCACCACCCTAAGGGGGCACTACGAGCAGTACTTC	CASSITTLRGHYEQYF
13	TRBV5-3	TRBJ1-6	.	once	TGTGCCAGAAGCTTGGTGGGTACCTCACCCCTCCACTTT	CARSLVGTSPLHF
14	TRBV4-2	TRBJ1-2	.	.	TGTGCCAGCAGCCCTCGCCAGGGCAACTATGGCTACACCTTC	CASSPRQGNYGYTF
15	TRBV6-5	TRBJ1-6	TRBD1	.	TGTGCCAGCAGCCCCACAGGGGCCCAAAATTCACCCCTCCACTTT	CASSPTGAQNSPLHF
13	TRBV7-2	TRBJ1-2	.	.	TGTGCCAGCAGCTCGACGGCTTCGTATGGCTACACCTTC	CASSSTASYGYTF
15	TRBV19	TRBJ2-6	.	.	TGTGCCAGTAGTATTATTTCCTCTGGGGCCAACGTCCTGACTTTC	CASSIISSGANVLTF
16	TRBV7-2	TRBJ2-7	.	.	TGTGCCAGCAGCTCCCAGTTTATTGGCCGCGACTACGAGCAGTACTTC	CASSSQFIGRDYEQYF
19	TRBV28	TRBJ1-1	TRBD1	.	TGTGCCAGCAGTTTAGTATTCATAATAGGGACAGTGATGAACACTGAAGCTTTCTTT	CASSLVFIIGTVMNTEAFF
14	TRBV5-1	TRBJ2-5	.	.	TGCGCCAGCAGCTTGAACGGCAGGGAGGAGACCCAGTACTTC	CASSLNGREETQYF
14	TRBV7-8	TRBJ2-7	.	.	TGTGCCAGCAGCTTACAGGGATACTCCTACGAGCAGTACTTC	CASSLQGYSYEQYF
13	TRBV4-1	TRBJ2-7	TRBD1	.	TGCGCCAGCAGCCGAGACAGGGTATACGAGCAGTACTTC	CASSRDRVYEQYF
14	TRBV30	TRBJ2-6	.	.	TGTGCCTGGAGTCTCCTCTCTGGGGCCAACGTCCTGACTTTC	CAWSLLSGANVLTF
12	TRBV28	TRBJ2-7	.	.	TGTGCCAGCAGTCTAAAATCCTACGAGCAGTACTTC	CASSLKSYEQYF
15	TRBV7-3	TRBJ2-1	TRBD2	.	TGTGCCAGCAGCTTAAGACGGGAGGCGGACAATGAGCAGTTCTTC	CASSLRREADNEQFF